This T cell receptor (beta chain) was retrieved from a study of breast tumors, draining lymph nodes, adjacent tissues (TCRdb year 2016). Regarding the study in general: Breast cancer patients provided tumor, adjacent nontumor tissue and axillary lymph nodes, and the study compared the TCR beta repertoires across these three sources. The study aimed to assess the relationships and possible T-cell exchange between tumor, surrounding tissue and draining lymph node repertoires in human breast cancer.

The sequencer was an Illumina HiSeq 2000. Multiplex PCR amplification was used to generate the TCR beta chain libraries. The amplified TCR beta chain products were analyzed by high-throughput sequencing. The public reads were run again by TCRdb, first through fastp at Q25 and then through MiXCR, and only productive beta chains were kept. Merged by CDR3 protein, the rows form single entries marked with the most common genes and DNA. The sample has about 200,000 distinct CDR3 sequences on record, about 32% of them singletons. The leading ten clones occupy 4% to 5.5% of the sample. This clonotype was seen many times. Its antigen remains unidentified. One base away there is no much larger clone; base qualities are not given. Lymph node samples were obtained from the axillary draining lymph nodes of breast cancer patients. The CDR3 runs 15 residues from the cysteine to the phenylalanine. This entry keeps only the CDR3 DNA: 45 bases, framed from base 1. CDR1 and CDR2 were assigned from the germline V gene (reference sequence) as DFQATT and SNEGSKA. Between the V and J ends, shortened by 6 bases and 0 bases respectively, the junction contains 12 bases.

Broad study findings and their caveats: Rather than being directly demonstrated, the conclusion that tumor T cells originate in lymph nodes was presented as consistent with a hypothesis. Tumor T-cell repertoires showed less diversity than lymph node repertoires and more diversity than nontumor tissue repertoires, and tumor T-cell repertoires showed preferential V and J gene usage. The data were considered consistent with most tumor T cells being derived from the lymph node and subsequently expanding within tumor tissue. In luminal-like breast cancer, tumor and nontumor tissue repertoires resembled each other significantly more than in basal-like breast cancer.

The TCR was taken from a female donor with breast cancer. Some clones in this sample may be carry-over from other donors' samples. Sequenced material: axillary lymph node tissue. The chain was built from TRBV20-1 and TRBJ2-6, with the D gene call left open. The CDR3 region has the sequence CSARTGSSGANVLTF. The DNA reads TGCAGTGCGCGAACTGGGTCCTCTGGGGCCAACGTCCTGACTTTC.